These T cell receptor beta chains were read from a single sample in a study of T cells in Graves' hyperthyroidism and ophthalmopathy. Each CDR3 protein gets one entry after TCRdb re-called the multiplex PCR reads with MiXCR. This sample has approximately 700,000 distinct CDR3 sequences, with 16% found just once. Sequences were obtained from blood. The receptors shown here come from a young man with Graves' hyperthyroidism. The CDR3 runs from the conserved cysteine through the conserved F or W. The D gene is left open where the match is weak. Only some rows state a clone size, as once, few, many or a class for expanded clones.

CDR3nt: TGTGCCAGAGGGCCCCCGGGGACGGATAGCAATCAGCCCCAGCATTTT
CDR3aa: CARGPPGTDSNQPQHF
v_gene: TRBV6-1
abundance: NA
j_gene: TRBJ1-5
d_gene: NA

CDR3nt: TGTGCCACCGACCTGGGTGGGCAGTACTTC
CDR3aa: CATDLGGQYF
v_gene: TRBV28
abundance: NA
j_gene: TRBJ2-7
d_gene: NA

CDR3nt: TGTGCCAGCAGCTTAGCCCTTTCCTACTACGAGCAGTACTTC
CDR3aa: CASSLALSYYEQYF
v_gene: TRBV7-9
abundance: NA
j_gene: TRBJ2-7
d_gene: NA

CDR3nt: TGCGCCAGCAGCTTGGGGGACAGGGGGAACACTGAAGCTTTCTTT
CDR3aa: CASSLGDRGNTEAFF
v_gene: TRBV5-1
abundance: many
j_gene: TRBJ1-1
d_gene: TRBD1

CDR3nt: TGTGCCAGCAGTTTGACCATCAGGTACGAGCAGTACTTC
CDR3aa: CASSLTIRYEQYF
v_gene: TRBV28
abundance: NA
j_gene: TRBJ2-7
d_gene: NA

CDR3nt: TGCGCCAGCAGCTATGGACAGGGGGACTACACCTTC
CDR3aa: CASSYGQGDYTF
v_gene: TRBV5-1
abundance: NA
j_gene: TRBJ1-2
d_gene: TRBD1

CDR3nt: TGCGCCAGCAGCTCGGGACTAGCGGGAGGGGGCTCCTACAATGAGCAGTTCTTC
CDR3aa: CASSSGLAGGGSYNEQFF
v_gene: TRBV5-1
abundance: many
j_gene: TRBJ2-1
d_gene: TRBD2

CDR3nt: TGTGCCAGCAGTCACTACGGTGGGAATGAAAAACTGTTTTTT
CDR3aa: CASSHYGGNEKLFF
v_gene: TRBV25-1
abundance: few
j_gene: TRBJ1-4
d_gene: NA

CDR3nt: TGTGCCAGCAGTGGGGAGGGGAGGAGGACCCAGTACTTC
CDR3aa: CASSGEGRRTQYF
v_gene: TRBV25-1
abundance: few
j_gene: TRBJ2-5
d_gene: TRBD2

CDR3nt: TGTGCCAGCAGACCAGAGATTCCCCGCTACGAGCAGTACTTC
CDR3aa: CASRPEIPRYEQYF
v_gene: TRBV7-2
abundance: many
j_gene: TRBJ2-7
d_gene: NA

CDR3nt: TGTGCCAGCGGGCAGGGGCTTCCTTTGAGCTCTGGGGCCAACGTCCTGACTTTC
CDR3aa: CASGQGLPLSSGANVLTF
v_gene: TRBV6-1
abundance: few
j_gene: TRBJ2-6
d_gene: NA

CDR3nt: TGCGCCCCCCAGGCCACAGATACGCAGTATTTT
CDR3aa: CAPQATDTQYF
v_gene: TRBV10-1
abundance: few
j_gene: TRBJ2-3
d_gene: NA

CDR3nt: TGTGCCAGCAGCCCACCGACCAGTACCCACTACGAGCAGTACTTC
CDR3aa: CASSPPTSTHYEQYF
v_gene: TRBV7-9
abundance: NA
j_gene: TRBJ2-7
d_gene: NA

CDR3nt: TGTGCCAGCAGCCGGGGCGGGGGTGGAAACACCATATATTTT
CDR3aa: CASSRGGGGNTIYF
v_gene: TRBV9
abundance: NA
j_gene: TRBJ1-3
d_gene: NA

CDR3nt: TGTGCCAGTAGTCCCCTCAACGCGGCTGGCTATGGCTACACCTTC
CDR3aa: CASSPLNAAGYGYTF
v_gene: TRBV19
abundance: NA
j_gene: TRBJ1-2
d_gene: NA

CDR3nt: TGCAGCGGCCGGGACGGATCCTACAATGAGCAGTTCTTC
CDR3aa: CSGRDGSYNEQFF
v_gene: TRBV29-1
abundance: NA
j_gene: TRBJ2-1
d_gene: NA

CDR3nt: TGTGCCAGCAATTGGATCACTGAAGCTTTCTTT
CDR3aa: CASNWITEAFF
v_gene: TRBV28
abundance: NA
j_gene: TRBJ1-1
d_gene: NA

CDR3nt: TGTGCCAGCAGTCCCAGGGGACTAGCGGGGGTTTCCTACAATGAGCAGTCCTTC
CDR3aa: CASSPRGLAGVSYNEQSF
v_gene: TRBV6-1
abundance: NA
j_gene: TRBJ2-1
d_gene: TRBD2

CDR3nt: TGTGCCAGCAGCCCCCAGGGGCGGGAGGGCGCAGATACGCAGTGTTTT
CDR3aa: CASSPQGREGADTQCF
v_gene: TRBV7-9
abundance: NA
j_gene: TRBJ2-3
d_gene: TRBD2

CDR3nt: TGCGCCAGCAGCACGACAGGGGGGAACTACGAGCAGTACTTC
CDR3aa: CASSTTGGNYEQYF
v_gene: TRBV5-1
abundance: many
j_gene: TRBJ2-7
d_gene: TRBD1

CDR3nt: TGTGCCAGCGGGACTAGCGGGAGGGGTGAGCAGTTCTTC
CDR3aa: CASGTSGRGEQFF
v_gene: TRBV2
abundance: many
j_gene: TRBJ2-1
d_gene: TRBD2

CDR3nt: TGTGCCAGTAGTATCAATTGGAGGGAAACGCAGTATTTT
CDR3aa: CASSINWRETQYF
v_gene: TRBV19
abundance: NA
j_gene: TRBJ2-3
d_gene: NA

CDR3nt: TGTGCCAGCAGTATAACAGGGCCTGGGGCCAACGTCCTGACTTTC
CDR3aa: CASSITGPGANVLTF
v_gene: TRBV28
abundance: many
j_gene: TRBJ2-6
d_gene: NA

CDR3nt: TGTGCCAGCAGCTCCTTAGCGGGAGGGCCGAGGTACAATGAGCAGTTCTTC
CDR3aa: CASSSLAGGPRYNEQFF
v_gene: TRBV9
abundance: few
j_gene: TRBJ2-1
d_gene: TRBD2

CDR3nt: TGTGCCAGCAGTTCACAGGGGGCGCCGGCCGGAAACACCATATATTTT
CDR3aa: CASSSQGAPAGNTIYF
v_gene: TRBV28
abundance: NA
j_gene: TRBJ1-3
d_gene: TRBD1

CDR3nt: TGCGCCAGCAGCACGACAGGGGGAGGCTACACCTTC
CDR3aa: CASSTTGGGYTF
v_gene: TRBV5-1
abundance: few
j_gene: TRBJ1-2
d_gene: TRBD1

CDR3nt: TGTGCCAGCAGCCGGACAGGAGCCGCAACTAATGAAAAACTGTTTTTT
CDR3aa: CASSRTGAATNEKLFF
v_gene: TRBV7-6
abundance: few
j_gene: TRBJ1-4
d_gene: TRBD1

CDR3nt: TGTGCCAGCAGTACAGGGGGGCCCCTTAGCTATGGCTACACCTTC
CDR3aa: CASSTGGPLSYGYTF
v_gene: TRBV12-3/TRBV12-4
abundance: NA
j_gene: TRBJ1-2
d_gene: TRBD1

CDR3nt: TGCAGCGTTGTAACCGGACTCTCCTACGAGCAGTACTTC
CDR3aa: CSVVTGLSYEQYF
v_gene: TRBV29-1
abundance: few
j_gene: TRBJ2-7
d_gene: NA

CDR3nt: TGTGCCAGCAGTGGGGGGGGGACTAGAAACTACAATGAGCAGTTCTTC
CDR3aa: CASSGGGTRNYNEQFF
v_gene: TRBV27
abundance: many
j_gene: TRBJ2-1
d_gene: TRBD2

CDR3nt: TGTGCCAGCAGTTACGATGGCACCGGGGAGCTGTTTTTT
CDR3aa: CASSYDGTGELFF
v_gene: TRBV6-2/TRBV6-3
abundance: many
j_gene: TRBJ2-2
d_gene: NA

CDR3nt: TGTGCCAGCAGCCGGGGCCGGCATACGCAGTATTTT
CDR3aa: CASSRGRHTQYF
v_gene: TRBV28
abundance: few
j_gene: TRBJ2-3
d_gene: NA

CDR3nt: TGTGCCAGCAGCATATTCCAGGGAGTACCCCCCTACGAGCAGTACTTC
CDR3aa: CASSIFQGVPPYEQYF
v_gene: TRBV3-1
abundance: NA
j_gene: TRBJ2-7
d_gene: NA

CDR3nt: TGCAGTGCTAGAGACCCGAGGGGCGCAGGGGACATTCAGTACTTC
CDR3aa: CSARDPRGAGDIQYF
v_gene: TRBV20-1
abundance: many
j_gene: TRBJ2-4
d_gene: NA

CDR3nt: TGTGCCAGCAGCTTCTCGCCCCCGGAGACCCAGTACTTC
CDR3aa: CASSFSPPETQYF
v_gene: TRBV7-3
abundance: NA
j_gene: TRBJ2-5
d_gene: NA

CDR3nt: TGTGCCAGCAGCTTAACAGGGGGCGGTTTCGATGAGCAGTTCTTC
CDR3aa: CASSLTGGGFDEQFF
v_gene: TRBV9
abundance: NA
j_gene: TRBJ2-1
d_gene: TRBD1

CDR3nt: TGTGCCAGCAGTGAATATACGAGCGGGAGGGCCGGGAAGAATGAGCAGTTCTTC
CDR3aa: CASSEYTSGRAGKNEQFF
v_gene: TRBV25-1
abundance: few
j_gene: TRBJ2-1
d_gene: TRBD2

CDR3nt: TGTGCCAGCAGCCCCGCGGACACGTGGGACACTGAAGCTTTCTTT
CDR3aa: CASSPADTWDTEAFF
v_gene: TRBV27
abundance: few
j_gene: TRBJ1-1
d_gene: NA

CDR3nt: TGTGCCAGCAGCCGACTCTCCCTAGCGGGAGGTCCTAGAGACATTCAGTACTTC
CDR3aa: CASSRLSLAGGPRDIQYF
v_gene: TRBV27
abundance: NA
j_gene: TRBJ2-4
d_gene: TRBD2

CDR3nt: TGTGCCAGCAGCTTTGGGGGAGGGCAAGATACGCAGTATTTT
CDR3aa: CASSFGGGQDTQYF
v_gene: TRBV7-2
abundance: NA
j_gene: TRBJ2-3
d_gene: TRBD2

CDR3nt: TGTGCCAGCACCCTTTACACTGAAGCTTTCTTT
CDR3aa: CASTLYTEAFF
v_gene: TRBV28
abundance: many
j_gene: TRBJ1-1
d_gene: NA